Each of the 8 T cell receptor beta chains below was sequenced from the same sample in a study of cytotoxic CD8 clonotypes in ibrutinib-treated CLL. Generated by immunoSEQ multiplex PCR, the TCRdb table keeps only in-frame clones and is missing some. The sample contains roughly 180,000 clones, approximately 80% of which appear only once. The sequenced sample was PBMCs, obtained after 24 months of ibrutinib treatment. These receptors came from a human donor with chronic lymphocytic leukemia.

This chain joins TRBV18 and TRBJ1-1; TRBD1 might be the D (5 bases). This CDR3 comprises 15 residues. Germline lookup yields CDR1 KGHSH and CDR2 LQKENI. V lost 1 base and J 1 base, leaving 10 bases between the germline ends. As DNA, the CDR3 is TGTGCCAGCTCACCACAGGGACGGAAGAACACTGAAGCTTTCTTT. This encodes CASSPQGRKNTEAFF.

This clone was detected once. The V and J genes are TRBV9 and TRBJ2-1; 12 nucleotides align to TRBD2. J was trimmed by 8 bases and V by 4 bases; bases with no gene match: 7. Germline V gene lookup returns CDR1 SGDLS and CDR2 YYNGEE. The CDR3 totals 15 residues. The CDR3, as DNA: TGTGCCAGCAGCCCCAGACTAGCGGGAGACCATGAGCAGTTCTTC. Its translation: CASSPRLAGDHEQFF. Full variable domain (outside the CDR3, taken from reference TRBV9 and TRBJ2-1): DSGVTQTPKHLITATGQRVTLRCSPRSGDLSVYWYQQSLDQGLQFLIQYYNGEERAKGNILERFSAQQFPDLHSELNLSSLELGDSALYFCASSPRLAGDHEQFFGPGTRLTVL.

This clone was counted once. The chain carries TRBV5-1 and TRBJ1-4, with 7 positions matching TRBD1. CDR1 SGHRS and CDR2 YFSETQ come from the germline V gene. The junction had 3 bases not matched to a gene; V was cut back by 3 bases and J by 7 bases. The CDR3 extends over 13 amino acids. This CDR3 is CASSSGTVEKLFF. Written as DNA, the CDR3 is TGCGCCAGCAGCTCCGGGACAGTTGAAAAACTGTTTTTT.

The chain has TRBV6-7 and TRBJ2-1, with 11 bases aligning to TRBD2. TRBV6-7 is assigned to the ORF class and has an uncertain function. CDR3 length: 15 amino acids. Germline trimming cut 6 bases from V and 3 bases from J; bases unmatched to any gene: 4. In DNA, the CDR3 is TGTGCCAGCAGCTCCGGGACTAGCGGCTACAATGAGCAGTTCTTC. Amino acids: CASSSGTSGYNEQFF.

Only a few counts were recorded for this clone. V usage is TRBV7-2 and J usage is TRBJ1-2; the D is unclear. The CDR3 covers 14 residues. Germline assignment: CDR1 SGHTA and CDR2 FQGNSA. With 1 base removed from V and 4 bases from J, the gap between germline ends came to 10 bases. The CDR3 region has the DNA TGTGCCAGCAGCTTAGTCCGCACGTCCTATGGCTACACCTTC. Translation gives CASSLVRTSYGYTF. Drawing the rest from reference TRBV7-2 and TRBJ1-2, the complete variable domain is GAGVSQSPSNKVTEKGKDVELRCDPISGHTALYWYRQSLGQGLEFLIYFQGNSAPDKSGLPSDRFSAERTGGSVSTLTIQRTQQEDSAVYLCASSLVRTSYGYTFGSGTRLTVV.

A single count supports this clone. This chain's CDR3 is CASSEFGVPVEAFF. CDR3 coding DNA: TGTGCCAGCAGTGAATTTGGGGTCCCTGTAGAAGCTTTCTTT. The chain recombines TRBV25-1 with TRBJ1-1; D gene unclear. This CDR3 is 14 amino acids long. Looked up from germline, CDR1 is MGHDK and CDR2 is SYGVNS. Trimming stripped 1 base from V and 8 bases from J, with 14 bases between.

The V call is TRBV15, the J call TRBJ1-4; tentative D call: TRBD1 (5 bases). The CDR3 covers 16 residues. The V and J ends lost 0 bases and 7 bases respectively, with 15 bases between them. Germline V gene sequence: CDR1 LNHNV, CDR2 YYDKDF (reference sequence). The CDR3 sequence is CATSRDGTRGIEKLFF. CDR3 nucleotide sequence: TGTGCCACCAGCAGAGATGGGACCCGGGGTATTGAAAAACTGTTTTTT.

The V and J genes are TRBV7-2 and TRBJ2-7; 11 bases match TRBD2. Trimming took 3 bases from V and 7 from J; bases not matched to a gene: 17. Germline CDR1 and CDR2: SGHTA and FQGNSA. The CDR3 length is 18 residues. In DNA, the CDR3 is TGTGCCAGCAGCTTCTTACCTATAGCGGGAGGGCCCTCAGGAGAGCAGTACTTC. It specifies CASSFLPIAGGPSGEQYF.